Listed here are 9 T cell receptor beta chains from one sample, sequenced in a study of T-cell reconstitution after alpha-beta-depleted transplantation in children. Preparation of the TCRbeta library was carried out with unique molecular identifiers. TCRdb analysed the PCR reads with MiXCR anew, one entry per CDR3 protein. The table records hundreds of thousands of distinct CDR3 sequences, 25% of them present only once. This material consisted of PBMCs, taken before TCRalphabeta/CD19-depleted stem cell transplant. Source of these receptors: a girl aged 2 to 10 with Fanconi anemia, due to receive a stem cell transplant.

This chain joins TRBV6-2 or TRBV6-3 and TRBJ2-7; the D gene is possibly TRBD1 (6 bases). There are 13 residues in the CDR3. CDR1 is MNHEY, CDR2 SVGEGT, per germline. Trimming pared 4 bases from V and 7 bases from J, leaving 14 bases between. CDR3 coding DNA: TGTGCCAGCAGTTCCCCCTCGGGGACAGAGCAGTACTTC. Its protein product is CASSSPSGTEQYF.

In its sample, this clonotype was seen many times. This chain uses TRBV12-3 or TRBV12-4 with TRBJ2-7; 7 bases agree with TRBD2. This CDR3 is 15 amino acids long. The trim removed 3 bases at V and 1 base at J, leaving 6 bases unmatched. CDR3 nucleotides: TGTGCCAGCAGTTTTATCGGGAGGAGGTCCTACGAGCAGTACTTC. It yields the protein CASSFIGRRSYEQYF.

This clonotype was observed a single time. The chain links TRBV7-9 to TRBJ2-1, with no clear D. CDR3 length: 15 amino acids. Trimming removed 1 base from V and 4 bases from J, with 11 bases in between. CDR1 and CDR2 (germline): SEHNR, FQNEAQ (reference sequence). The CDR3 here is CASSLETDLYNEQFF. The CDR3 DNA reads TGTGCCAGCAGCTTAGAGACGGACCTTTACAATGAGCAGTTCTTC.

This clonotype has only a few counts. The chain combines TRBV6-1 with TRBJ1-1, with 9 bases that match TRBD1. From germline, CDR1 is MNHNS and CDR2 SASEGT. The CDR3 loop spans 13 amino acids. Trimming at V came to 10 bases and at J to 5 bases, leaving 8 bases not matched to a gene. For the CDR3, the DNA is TGTGCCACCGGGACAGGGCCGGGTACTGAAGCTTTCTTT. This codes for CATGTGPGTEAFF.

Only a few counts were recorded for this clonotype. The chain combines TRBV29-1 with TRBJ1-2; 8 bases match TRBD1. From germline, CDR1 is SQVTM and CDR2 ANQGSEA. This CDR3 has 16 amino acids. Trimming took 1 base from V and 4 from J; bases not matched to a gene: 11. CDR3 sequence (DNA): TGCAGCGTTGAAGTATTCGGGGGCGACAGGGGCTATGGCTACACCTTC. Its translation is CSVEVFGGDRGYGYTF.

This clonotype has more than one count but fewer than ten. The V call is TRBV11-2, the J call TRBJ2-3; TRBD2 aligns across 11 bases. The CDR3 length is 16 residues. Looked up from germline, CDR1 is SGHAT and CDR2 is FQNNGV. V trimming: 5 bases; J trimming: 4 bases; junction bases outside the gene matches: 8. CDR3 residues: CASSKRLAGISDTQYF. In DNA form, the CDR3 reads TGTGCCAGCAGCAAACGACTAGCGGGGATCTCAGATACGCAGTATTTT.

J is TRBJ2-1 and V is TRBV7-6; D is undetermined. This CDR3 region has 16 residues. Trimming left V 3 bases short and J 0 bases short, with 12 bases between. Germline lookup yields CDR1 SGHVS and CDR2 FNYEAQ. This CDR3 reads CASSFLGPSSYNEQFF. DNA of the CDR3: TGTGCCAGCAGCTTCTTGGGCCCATCCTCCTACAATGAGCAGTTCTTC.

This clonotype was counted ten times or more. The rearrangement uses TRBV9 and TRBJ2-2, with D perhaps matching TRBD1 (8 bases). Germline CDR1 SGDLS, CDR2 YYNGEE. Trimming cost V 0 bases and J 5 bases, with 20 bases left between them. The CDR3 sequence is 18 residues long. The CDR3 sequence: CASSVATRTGRGTGELFF. CDR3 DNA sequence: TGTGCCAGCAGCGTAGCAACCCGGACAGGGCGGGGGACCGGGGAGCTGTTTTTT.

V is TRBV5-1 and J is TRBJ2-7, with unresolved D. The CDR3 runs 14 residues. Germline V gene sequence: CDR1 SGHRS, CDR2 YFSETQ. Trimming took off 4 bases at V and 0 bases at J, with 11 bases between the two ends. DNA of the CDR3: TGCGCCAGCAGCACTGTACCCTACTCCTACGAGCAGTACTTC. This encodes CASSTVPYSYEQYF.